This TCR beta chain is drawn from a study of T cells after yellow fever vaccination. The CDR3 is 14 residues long. Germline V gene data show CDR1 as MDHEN and CDR2 as SYDVKM. Trimming took 5 bases from V and 3 from J; bases not matched to a gene: 5. Ten or more counts support this clonotype. Via MiXCR, TCRdb re-called the 5' RACE reads, giving one row per CDR3 protein. The sample gives around 29,000 distinct CDR3 sequences, approximately 6.5% of which show up once; 25% is in the top ten. The V and J genes are TRBV28 and TRBJ2-5, with 8 bases lining up with TRBD1. This clonotype was sampled from a man aged 25-45 years who received the YFV17D yellow fever vaccine. Sequencing used PBMCs, either bulk or a sorted T-cell subset (CD4+, CD8+, memory, or dextramer-sorted; not recorded which), obtained on the day of the yellow fever booster vaccination. This CDR3 reads CASSPTTGEETQYF. The CDR3 coding sequence is TGTGCCAGCAGTCCCACGACAGGGGAAGAGACCCAGTACTTC.